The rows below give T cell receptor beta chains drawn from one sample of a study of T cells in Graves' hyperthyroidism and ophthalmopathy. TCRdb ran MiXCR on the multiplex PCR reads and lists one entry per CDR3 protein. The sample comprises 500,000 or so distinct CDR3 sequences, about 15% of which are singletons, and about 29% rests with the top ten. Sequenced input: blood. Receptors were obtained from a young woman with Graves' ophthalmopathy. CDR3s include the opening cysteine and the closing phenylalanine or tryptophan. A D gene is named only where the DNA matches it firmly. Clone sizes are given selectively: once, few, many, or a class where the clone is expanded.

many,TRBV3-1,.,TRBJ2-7,CASSQDGGPYEQYF,TGTGCCAGCAGCCAAGATGGGGGGCCCTACGAGCAGTACTTC
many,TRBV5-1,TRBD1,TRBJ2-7,CASSSGTVSYEQYF,TGCGCCAGCAGCTCCGGGACAGTCTCCTACGAGCAGTACTTC
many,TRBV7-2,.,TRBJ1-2,CASSLVRQVFGRYTF,TGTGCCAGCAGCTTAGTCCGCCAGGTCTTTGGACGCTACACCTTC
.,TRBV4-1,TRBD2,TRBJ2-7,CASSQVPAGGAYEQYF,TGCGCCAGCAGCCAAGTCCCAGCGGGAGGGGCCTACGAGCAGTACTTC
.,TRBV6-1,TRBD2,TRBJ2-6,CASSTELAEAGANVLTF,TGTGCCAGCAGTACCGAACTAGCGGAGGCTGGGGCCAACGTCCTGACTTTC
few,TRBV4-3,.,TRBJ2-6,CASSQDQEGSGANVLTF,TGCGCCAGCAGCCAAGATCAAGAGGGCTCTGGGGCCAACGTCCTGACTTTC
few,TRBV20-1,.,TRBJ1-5,CSANRGGNSNQPQHF,TGCAGTGCCAATCGAGGGGGAAATAGCAATCAGCCCCAGCATTTT
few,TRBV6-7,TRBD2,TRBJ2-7,CASSYDRGASGRGTYEQYF,TGTGCCAGCAGTTACGACCGCGGGGCTAGCGGGAGGGGAACCTACGAGCAGTACTTC
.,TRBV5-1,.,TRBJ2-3,CASSLVLAGTTDTQYF,TGCGCCAGCAGCTTGGTTCTGGCGGGTACAACAGATACGCAGTATTTT
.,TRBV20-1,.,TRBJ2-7,CSARDMGVREQYF,TGCAGTGCTAGAGATATGGGAGTCCGAGAGCAGTACTTC
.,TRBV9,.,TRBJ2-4,CASSVDLGAGLKNIQYF,TGTGCCAGCAGCGTAGATTTAGGTGCGGGACTCAAAAACATTCAGTACTTC
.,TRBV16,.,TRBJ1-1,CANSQGQQRNTEAFF,TGTGCCAACAGCCAAGGGCAGCAAAGGAACACTGAAGCTTTCTTT
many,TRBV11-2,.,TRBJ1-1,CASSLEVQGMNTEAFF,TGTGCCAGCAGCTTAGAGGTACAGGGCATGAACACTGAAGCTTTCTTT
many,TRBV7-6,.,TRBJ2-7,CASSSGGLPYEQYF,TGTGCCAGCAGCTCAGGGGGGCTACCCTACGAGCAGTACTTC
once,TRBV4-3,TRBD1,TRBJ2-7,CASSRTSRTGNEQYF,TGCGCCAGCAGCCGCACCTCCCGGACAGGCAACGAGCAGTACTTC
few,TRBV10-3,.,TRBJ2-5,CAITDIESRETQYF,TGTGCCATCACCGACATAGAGTCCCGGGAGACCCAGTACTTC
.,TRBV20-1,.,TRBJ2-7,CSASYSYEQYF,TGCAGTGCTAGTTACTCCTACGAGCAGTACTTC
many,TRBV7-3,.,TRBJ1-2,CASSLDSSPDGYTF,TGTGCCAGCAGCTTAGACAGCAGTCCAGATGGCTACACCTTC
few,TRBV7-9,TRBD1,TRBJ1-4,CASSQGQGNEKLFF,TGTGCCAGCAGCCAAGGACAGGGTAATGAAAAACTGTTTTTT
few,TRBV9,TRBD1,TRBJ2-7,CASSLSGTDTYEQYF,TGTGCCAGCAGCCTTTCCGGGACAGACACCTACGAGCAGTACTTC
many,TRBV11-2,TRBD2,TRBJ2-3,CASSLDRAGGLTQYF,TGTGCCAGCAGCTTAGATCGAGCGGGAGGGTTGACGCAGTATTTT
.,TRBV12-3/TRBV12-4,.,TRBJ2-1,CASSGGAVSLNEQFF,TGTGCCAGCAGTGGTGGGGCGGTGAGTCTCAATGAGCAGTTCTTC
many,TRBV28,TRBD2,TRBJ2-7,CASSPRLAGSYEQYF,TGTGCCAGCAGCCCGAGACTAGCGGGGTCCTACGAGCAGTACTTC
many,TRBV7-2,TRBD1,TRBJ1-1,CASSFVAGGMNTEAFF,TGTGCCAGCAGCTTCGTCGCAGGGGGAATGAACACTGAAGCTTTCTTT
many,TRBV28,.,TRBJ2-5,CASSLTGTVQETQYF,TGTGCCAGCAGTTTAACGGGAACCGTCCAAGAGACCCAGTACTTC
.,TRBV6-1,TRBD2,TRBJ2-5,CASRREGGQETQYF,TGTGCCAGCAGGCGGGAGGGAGGGCAAGAGACCCAGTACTTC
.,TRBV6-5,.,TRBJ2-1,CASSYPPRTTFF,TGTGCCAGCAGTTACCCCCCTCGTACCACGTTCTTC
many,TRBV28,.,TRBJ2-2,CASRAYTGELFF,TGTGCCAGCAGAGCGTACACCGGGGAGCTGTTTTTT
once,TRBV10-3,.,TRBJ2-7,CAISEWGESYYEQYF,TGTGCCATCAGTGAGTGGGGGGAGAGCTACTACGAGCAGTACTTC